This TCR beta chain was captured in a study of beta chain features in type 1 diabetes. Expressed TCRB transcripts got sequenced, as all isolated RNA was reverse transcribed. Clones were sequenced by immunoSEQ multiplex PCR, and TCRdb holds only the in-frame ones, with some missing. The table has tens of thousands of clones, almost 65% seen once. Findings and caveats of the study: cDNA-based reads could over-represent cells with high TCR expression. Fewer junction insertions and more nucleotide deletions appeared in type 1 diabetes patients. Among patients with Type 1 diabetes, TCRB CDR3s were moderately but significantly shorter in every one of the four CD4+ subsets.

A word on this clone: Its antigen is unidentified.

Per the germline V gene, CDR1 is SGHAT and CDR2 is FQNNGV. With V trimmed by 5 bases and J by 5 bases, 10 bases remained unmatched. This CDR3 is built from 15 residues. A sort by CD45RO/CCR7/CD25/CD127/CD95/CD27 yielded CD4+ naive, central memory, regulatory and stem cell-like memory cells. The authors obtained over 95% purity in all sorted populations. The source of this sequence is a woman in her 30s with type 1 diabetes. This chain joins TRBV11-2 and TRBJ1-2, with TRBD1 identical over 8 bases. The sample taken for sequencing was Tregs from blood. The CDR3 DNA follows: TGTGCCAGCAGCCTCCCAGGGGGCCCGGGGTATGGCTACACCTTC. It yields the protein CASSLPGGPGYGYTF.